This is a list of T cell receptor beta chains from one sample in a study of blood T cell repertoires in COVID-19. The protocol was immunoSEQ multiplex PCR, while the TCRdb copy is restricted to in-frame clones and leaves out a portion. Among about 49,000 clones, roughly four fifths were seen once, and the ten largest hold approximately 3%. Sequences were obtained from peripheral blood. These receptors came from a woman aged 55-70 years with acute or convalescent COVID-19. CDR3s include the opening cysteine and the closing phenylalanine or tryptophan. The D gene is left open where the match is weak. Rows may omit the clone size; those that give it use once, few, many or a size class.

TRBV24-1,TRBJ1-2,-,TRBD1,TGTGCCACCAGTGATCCGGGACAGGGGAGGACTAATGGCTACACCTTC,CATSDPGQGRTNGYTF
TRBV5-1,TRBJ2-1,-,TRBD2,TGCGCCAGCAGCCCGGCTAGCGGCCGGAGCTCCTACAATGAGCAGTTCTTC,CASSPASGRSSYNEQFF
TRBV18,TRBJ2-3,-,TRBD1,TGTGCCAGCTCTCAGACAGGGCAAGGGACCACAGATACGCAGTATTTT,CASSQTGQGTTDTQYF
TRBV29-1,TRBJ2-7,-,TRBD1,TGCAGCGTTGGACAGGGGGGAGCTCTGGGATACGAGCAGTACTTC,CSVGQGGALGYEQYF
TRBV7-9,TRBJ2-1,-,TRBD2,TGTGCCAGCAGTTCCACCTTAGCGGGGGGAATCTACAATGAGCAGTTCTTC,CASSSTLAGGIYNEQFF
TRBV18,TRBJ1-1,-,-,TGTGCCAGCTCACCGCTGAGGGCGGTCGGACTGGACACTGAAGCTTTCTTT,CASSPLRAVGLDTEAFF
TRBV5-4,TRBJ2-7,few,-,TGTGCCAGCAGCTTGGCGGCAGGGGCTTTTAACGAGCAGTACTTC,CASSLAAGAFNEQYF
TRBV7-8,TRBJ1-5,-,-,TGTGCCAGCAGCTTCGACAGTTATAGCAATCAGCCCCAGCATTTT,CASSFDSYSNQPQHF
TRBV7-8,TRBJ1-6,-,TRBD1,TGTGCCAGCAGCTTGCATGAACAGGGGGTTTCACCCCTCCACTTT,CASSLHEQGVSPLHF
TRBV28,TRBJ2-7,few,-,TGTGCCAGCAGTTCCCAGGGGCTCTACGAGCAGTACTTC,CASSSQGLYEQYF
TRBV11-2,TRBJ1-2,-,-,TGTGCCAGCACCCCAGGAACAGGGTCTATCGATGGCTACACCTTC,CASTPGTGSIDGYTF
TRBV11-1,TRBJ2-7,-,TRBD1,TGTGCCAGCAGGGCCGGGACAGGGGGGCACTACTACGAGCAGTACTTC,CASRAGTGGHYYEQYF
TRBV19,TRBJ1-1,-,-,TGTGCCAGTAGTACCCGGGACAACTTTGGAACTTTCTTT,CASSTRDNFGTFF
TRBV11-2,TRBJ2-7,-,TRBD1,TGTGCCAGCAGCTGGACAGGGGGTGATGGCGAGCAGTACTTC,CASSWTGGDGEQYF
TRBV15,TRBJ1-4,few,-,TGTGCCACACTTCCCCGGGACACCTATAATGAAAAACTGTTTTTT,CATLPRDTYNEKLFF
TRBV7-2,TRBJ1-6,-,-,TGTGCCAGCAGCTCAGTACAGGGTTCCGGGTCACCCCTCCACTTT,CASSSVQGSGSPLHF
TRBV11-2,TRBJ2-5,-,TRBD2,TGTGCCAGCAGACTAGCGGATATTAAAGAGACCCAGTACTTC,CASRLADIKETQYF
TRBV30,TRBJ2-3,-,TRBD2,TGTGCCTGGAGTGTTTGGACTAGCGGAGGCACAGATACGCAGTATTTT,CAWSVWTSGGTDTQYF
TRBV3-1/TRBV3-2,TRBJ1-2,-,TRBD1,TGTGCCAGCAGCCGAACCCCAGGGGGCCAGGGCTACACCTTC,CASSRTPGGQGYTF
TRBV11-2,TRBJ2-6,-,TRBD1,TGTGCCAGCGGGCGAGGGGGCCTCTCTGGGGCCAACGTCCTGACTTTC,CASGRGGLSGANVLTF
TRBV4-2,TRBJ2-1,-,TRBD2,TGTGCCAGCAGCCAAGAGCCTAGCGGGGGGGGCAATGAGCAGTTCTTC,CASSQEPSGGGNEQFF
TRBV5-1,TRBJ2-2,-,-,TGCGCCAGCAGCTTGGTTGGAAGGGAGTACACCGGGGAGCTGTTTTTT,CASSLVGREYTGELFF
TRBV3-1/TRBV3-2,TRBJ1-1,few,-,TGTGCCAGCAGACTAGACGGACTTAACACTGAAGCTTTCTTT,CASRLDGLNTEAFF
TRBV9,TRBJ1-3,-,-,TGTGCCAGCAGCGTCTACTCTGGAAACACCATATATTTT,CASSVYSGNTIYF
TRBV5-3,TRBJ2-1,-,-,TGTGCCAGAAGCTTGTTTCGAGAGTTCTTC,CARSLFREFF